This T cell receptor beta chain was sequenced during a study of multiple sclerosis patients with progressive multifocal leukoencephalopathy. Whole-study findings and limits: PML-onset expanded TRB clones were detectable before and during natalizumab therapy.

TCRdb's table, derived via immunoSEQ multiplex PCR, lists solely in-frame clones and lacks some. The table has 25,000 to 35,000 clones, 88% seen once. Stated time point: before natalizumab initiation. The T0 samples predate the first natalizumab infusion. This clone was counted once. The antigen remains unidentified. This clonotype was sampled from a human donor with multiple sclerosis. The sample consisted of PBMCs.

As DNA, the CDR3 is TGTGCCAGCAGTGACGCGGGCTCAGAGGGGACAGATACGCAGTATTTT. This codes for CASSDAGSEGTDTQYF. The chain couples TRBV2 to TRBJ2-3; either TRBD1 or TRBD2 may fit D (5 bases each). V was cut by 3 bases and J by 3 bases, with 16 bases left in between. This CDR3 is 16 amino acids long. The V gene's germline CDR1 is SNHLY and CDR2 FYNNEI.